This TCR beta chain was found in a study of blood T cell repertoires in COVID-19. About the study: Specimens from acute and convalescent COVID-19 originated in the United States, Italy and Spain. Sample material is recorded as cDNA or gDNA derived from T cells, B-cell-depleted T cells, or PBMCs.

How the authors handled the data: For nucleated cells, counts were estimated from reference gene primer amplification. Repertoires were generated with immunoSEQ multiplex PCR, while TCRdb's copy carries only in-frame clones and drops some. Clonal size and the V and J genes are those of that table, whereas D and trimming came from the DNA. The sample yields fewer than 150,000 clones, around four fifths seen once. J gave up 4 bases and V 5 bases, and 7 bases lay outside the gene matches. This CDR3 spans 15 amino acids. Germline lookup yields CDR1 MNHNY and CDR2 SVGAGI (reference sequence). The receptor was isolated from an elderly man with acute or convalescent COVID-19. Source material: peripheral blood. The rearrangement uses TRBV6-6 and TRBJ2-2, with 7 nucleotides matching TRBD1. In DNA form, the CDR3 reads TGTGCCAGCAGTACCCCGGGACAGTCCACCGGGGAGCTGTTTTTT. Amino acids: CASSTPGQSTGELFF.